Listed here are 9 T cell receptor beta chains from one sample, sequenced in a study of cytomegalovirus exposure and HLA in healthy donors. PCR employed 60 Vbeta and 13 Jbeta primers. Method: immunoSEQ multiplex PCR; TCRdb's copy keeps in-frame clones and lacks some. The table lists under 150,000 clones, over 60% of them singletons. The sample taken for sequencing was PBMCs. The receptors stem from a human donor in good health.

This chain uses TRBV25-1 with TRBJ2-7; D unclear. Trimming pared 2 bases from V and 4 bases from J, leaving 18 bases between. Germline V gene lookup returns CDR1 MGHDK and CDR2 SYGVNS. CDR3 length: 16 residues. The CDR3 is CASSETAPTNPYEQYF. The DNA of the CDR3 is TGTGCCAGCAGTGAAACCGCGCCGACAAATCCATACGAGCAGTACTTC.

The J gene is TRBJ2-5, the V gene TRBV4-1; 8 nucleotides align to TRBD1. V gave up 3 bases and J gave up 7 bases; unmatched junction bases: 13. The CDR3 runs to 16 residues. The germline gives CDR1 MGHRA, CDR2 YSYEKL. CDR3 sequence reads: CASSQARQGILWTQYF. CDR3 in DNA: TGCGCCAGCAGCCAGGCCCGACAGGGGATCTTATGGACCCAGTACTTC.

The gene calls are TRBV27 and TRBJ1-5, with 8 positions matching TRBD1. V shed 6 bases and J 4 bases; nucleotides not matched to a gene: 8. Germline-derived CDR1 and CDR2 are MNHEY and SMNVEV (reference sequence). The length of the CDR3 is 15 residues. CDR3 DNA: TGTGCCAGCAGCCCGGACAGGGCCCTGAATCAGCCCCAGCATTTT. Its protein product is CASSPDRALNQPQHF.

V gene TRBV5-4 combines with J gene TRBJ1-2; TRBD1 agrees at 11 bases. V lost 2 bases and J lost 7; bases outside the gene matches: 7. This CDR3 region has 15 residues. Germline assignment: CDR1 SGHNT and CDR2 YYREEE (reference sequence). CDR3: CASSLFTGTGGGYTF. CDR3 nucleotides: TGTGCCAGCAGCTTATTTACCGGGACAGGGGGTGGCTACACCTTC.

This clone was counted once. CDR3 in DNA: TGTGCCAGCAGCCCCCGGACAGGGAGCATGGGCACTGAAGCTTTCTTT. The encoded protein is CASSPRTGSMGTEAFF. This chain joins TRBV7-2 and TRBJ1-1, with 8 bases fitting TRBD1. Germline V gene lookup returns CDR1 SGHTA and CDR2 FQGNSA. CDR3 length: 16 residues. J gave up 4 bases and V 5 bases, and 12 bases lay outside the gene matches. The entire variable domain, with the rest obtained from reference TRBV7-2 and TRBJ1-1, is as follows: GAGVSQSPSNKVTEKGKDVELRCDPISGHTALYWYRQSLGQGLEFLIYFQGNSAPDKSGLPSDRFSAERTGGSVSTLTIQRTQQEDSAVYLCASSPRTGSMGTEAFFGQGTRLTVV.

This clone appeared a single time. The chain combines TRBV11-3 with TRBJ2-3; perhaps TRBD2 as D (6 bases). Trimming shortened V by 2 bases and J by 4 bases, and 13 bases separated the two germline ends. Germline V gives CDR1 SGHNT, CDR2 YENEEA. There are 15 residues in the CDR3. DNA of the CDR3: TGTGCCAGCAGCTTAAAAACGGGGGTCGCAGATACGCAGTATTTT. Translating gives CASSLKTGVADTQYF.

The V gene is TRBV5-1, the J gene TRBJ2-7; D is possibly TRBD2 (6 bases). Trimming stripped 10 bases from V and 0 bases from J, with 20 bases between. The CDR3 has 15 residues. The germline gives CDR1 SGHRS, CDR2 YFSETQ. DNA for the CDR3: TGCGCCCAACCTCCCCGGGACTGGTACTCCTACGAGCAGTACTTC. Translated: CAQPPRDWYSYEQYF. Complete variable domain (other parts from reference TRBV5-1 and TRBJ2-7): KAGVTQTPRYLIKTRGQQVTLSCSPISGHRSVSWYQQTPGQGLQFLFEYFSETQRNKGNFPGRFSGRQFSNSRSEMNVSTLELGDSALYLCAQPPRDWYSYEQYFGPGTRLTVT.

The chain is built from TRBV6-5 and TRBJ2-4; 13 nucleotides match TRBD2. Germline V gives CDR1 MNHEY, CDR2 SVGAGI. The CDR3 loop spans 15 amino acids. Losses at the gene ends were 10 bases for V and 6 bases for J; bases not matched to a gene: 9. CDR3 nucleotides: TGTGCCACCACTAGCGGGGGGGCTCTGGGAAACATTCAGTACTTC. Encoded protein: CATTSGGALGNIQYF.

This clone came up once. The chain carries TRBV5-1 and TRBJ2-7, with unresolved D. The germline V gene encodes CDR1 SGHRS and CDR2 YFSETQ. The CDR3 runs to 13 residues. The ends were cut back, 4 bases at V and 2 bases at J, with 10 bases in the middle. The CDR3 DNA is TGCGCCAGCAGCCCCTCGGTGACCTACGAGCAGTACTTC. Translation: CASSPSVTYEQYF.